This T cell receptor beta chain was captured in a study of T cell changes during pregnancy in multiple sclerosis. This CDR3 has 13 residues. Deletions cut 10 bases from V and 3 bases from J, with 15 bases between. Germline V lookup: CDR1 SNHLY, CDR2 FYNNEI. Method: immunoSEQ multiplex PCR; TCRdb's copy keeps in-frame clones and lacks some. The repertoire has more than 45,000 clones, roughly 92% of them found once; the top ten carry approximately 0.9%. In its sample, this clone was seen a few times. This sequence joins TRBV2 and TRBJ2-5; weak D call: TRBD2 (5 bases). The clonotype originates from a female donor in good health, enrolled as a control in a pregnancy study. Sequencing used CD4+ T cells from peripheral blood mononuclear cells, obtained in the second trimester of pregnancy. The CDR3 loop reads CATSLRRKETQYF. For the CDR3, the DNA is TGTGCCACGAGTTTAAGGAGGAAAGAGACCCAGTACTTC. The variable domain in full, with the rest retrieved from reference TRBV2 and TRBJ2-5, is EPEVTQTPSHQVTQMGQEVILRCVPISNHLYFYWYRQILGQKVEFLVSFYNNEISEKSEIFDDQFSVERPDGSNFTLKIRSTKLEDSAMYFCATSLRRKETQYFGPGTRLLVL.